These 19 T cell receptor beta chains were all obtained from the same sample, sequenced in a study of cytomegalovirus exposure and HLA in healthy donors. The PCR used 60 Vbeta and 13 Jbeta primers. Here immunoSEQ multiplex PCR was the method, and the copy in TCRdb shows in-frame clones only, minus some. The sample holds some 100,000 clones, roughly 76% seen once. The sample was PBMCs. All receptors derive from a man in his forties in good health and CMV-seronegative.

This chain joins TRBV6-5 and TRBJ1-4, with D possibly TRBD1 on 5 matching bases. Germline-derived CDR1 and CDR2 are MNHEY and SVGAGI. This CDR3 spans 12 amino acids. CDR3 residues: CAAGQAEEKLFF. The CDR3 DNA follows: TGTGCAGCGGGGCAGGCGGAGGAAAAACTGTTTTTT.

The gene calls are TRBV7-9 and TRBJ1-2, with TRBD1 identical over 8 bases. The CDR3 consists of 14 residues. V lost 11 bases, J lost 2 bases, and 10 bases stayed unmatched. Germline lookup yields CDR1 SEHNR and CDR2 FQNEAQ (reference sequence). CDR3 nucleotide sequence: TGTGCCGGAAGGAAGACAGGGGACAACTATGGCTACACCTTC. Translating it yields CAGRKTGDNYGYTF. Filled out from reference TRBV7-9 and TRBJ1-2, the complete variable domain reads DTGVSQNPRHKITKRGQNVTFRCDPISEHNRLYWYRQTLGQGPEFLTYFQNEAQLEKSRLLSDRFSAERPKGSFSTLEIQRTEQGDSAMYLCAGRKTGDNYGYTFGSGTRLTVV.

This chain joins TRBV25-1 and TRBJ2-1; D is perhaps TRBD2 (7 bases). This CDR3 spans 16 amino acids. Germline loops: CDR1 MGHDK, CDR2 SYGVNS. V shed 0 bases and J shed 4 bases, with 13 bases lying between them. This chain's CDR3 is CASSEYEGGAYNEQFF. The CDR3 DNA is TGTGCCAGCAGTGAATATGAGGGGGGGGCTTACAATGAGCAGTTCTTC.

This chain links TRBV2 with TRBJ2-1; D possibly corresponds to TRBD1 (6 bases). Germline assignment: CDR1 SNHLY and CDR2 FYNNEI. Trimming took 4 bases from V and 4 from J, leaving 8 bases between them. The CDR3 spans 13 residues. Here the CDR3 DNA reads TGTGCCAGCAGTGGGACAGATTACAATGAGCAGTTCTTC. Residues: CASSGTDYNEQFF.

The chain joins TRBV6-6 to TRBJ1-1; 8 bases line up with TRBD1. Unmatched junction bases numbered 10, after V lost 2 bases and J lost 11 bases. CDR1 and CDR2 (germline): MNHNY, SVGAGI (reference sequence). There are 14 residues in the CDR3. The CDR3 region has the DNA TGTGCCAGCAGTTACCCAACAGGGGGGGGTGAGGCTTTCTTT. Translating it yields CASSYPTGGGEAFF.

This clone was counted a single time. The gene calls are TRBV28 and TRBJ1-2, with D perhaps matching TRBD1 (6 bases). The CDR3 contains 14 residues. Trimming took off 10 bases at V and 2 bases at J, with 17 bases between the two ends. From germline, CDR1 is MDHEN and CDR2 SYDVKM. DNA of the CDR3: TGTGCCACCAACGGACAGATTATGAACTATGGCTACACCTTC. Residues: CATNGQIMNYGYTF.

The genes are TRBV12-5 and TRBJ2-1; D possibly corresponds to TRBD1 (6 bases). Between the trimmed V and J ends, which lost 4 bases and 6 bases, there was a span of 13 bases. CDR1 and CDR2 (germline): LGHNT, FRNRAP. CDR3 length: 14 amino acids. The CDR3 protein is CASGSQGWGNEQFF. DNA for the CDR3: TGTGCTAGTGGTTCCCAGGGGTGGGGCAATGAGCAGTTCTTC.

The chain has TRBV27 and TRBJ2-1; 8 nucleotides align to TRBD1. The CDR3 is 15 amino acids. Germline V gives CDR1 MNHEY, CDR2 SMNVEV (reference sequence). The trim removed 6 bases at V and 7 bases at J, leaving 11 bases unmatched. The CDR3 region is CASSPGDRIVNEQFF. In nucleotides, the CDR3 is TGTGCCAGCAGCCCAGGGGACAGGATAGTAAATGAGCAGTTCTTC.

The rearrangement uses TRBV6-6 and TRBJ1-6, with D maybe TRBD1 (5 bases). The V end lost 8 bases, the J end lost 2 bases, and 13 bases lay between the germline ends. Per germline, CDR1 MNHNY and CDR2 SVGAGI (reference sequence). The length of the CDR3 is 15 residues. This CDR3 is CASGLQATYNSPLHF. The CDR3 DNA sequence: TGTGCCAGCGGGCTACAGGCAACCTATAATTCACCCCTCCACTTT.

Note on this clone: The sample contains more than one DNA sequence encoding this CDR3. CDR3 residues: CASIQDRNTEAFF. CDR3 nucleotide sequence: TGTGCCAGCATTCAAGACAGGAACACTGAAGCTTTCTTT. The rearrangement joins TRBV2 to TRBJ1-1, with a weak D call TRBD1 (5 bases). CDR1 and CDR2 from the germline V gene are SNHLY and FYNNEI. There are 13 residues in the CDR3. V lost 7 bases to trimming and J lost 1 base, with 10 bases between them.

This clone was picked up one time. J is TRBJ1-1 and V is TRBV18; D might be TRBD1 (6 bases). With 2 bases removed from V and 7 bases from J, the gap between germline ends came to 14 bases. CDR3 length: 14 amino acids. Germline V CDR1 and CDR2: KGHSH, LQKENI. CDR3 sequence reads: CASSPSTGSIEAFF. For the CDR3, the DNA is TGTGCCAGCTCACCAAGCACAGGGTCTATTGAAGCTTTCTTT.

The chain recombines TRBV5-6 with TRBJ2-3, with D uncertain. Germline CDR1 is SGHDT and CDR2 is YYEEEE. The CDR3 runs 12 residues. Trimming took 4 bases from V and 1 from J, leaving 4 bases between them. CDR3 sequence reads: CASSPGTDTQYF. CDR3 DNA: TGTGCCAGCAGCCCCGGCACAGATACGCAGTATTTT.

The chain is built from TRBV28 and TRBJ2-7; D remains ambiguous. The V end was cut by 4 bases, the J end by 3 bases, with 4 bases between. The CDR3 extends over 11 amino acids. Germline CDR1 reads MDHEN; CDR2 reads SYDVKM. This chain's CDR3 is CASSSYYEQYV. DNA for the CDR3: TGTGCCAGCAGTTCATACTACGAGCAGTACGTC.

This clone has only one observation. The chain couples TRBV7-2 to TRBJ2-3, with 7 bases aligning to TRBD2. Looked up from germline, CDR1 is SGHTA and CDR2 is FQGNSA. The CDR3 covers 15 residues. The ends lost 5 bases at V and 6 bases at J; junction bases unmatched: 11. CDR3 DNA sequence: TGTGCCAGCAGCCTGAGGGACTACGCTTGGGATACGCAGTATTTT. Encoded protein: CASSLRDYAWDTQYF.

This clone was seen a single time. The J gene is TRBJ2-7, the V gene TRBV2; weak D call: TRBD2 (5 bases). V lost 4 bases to trimming and J lost 4 bases, with 8 bases between them. In germline, CDR1 is SNHLY, CDR2 FYNNEI. The CDR3 has 12 amino acids. The chain's CDR3 is CASSGRLYEQYF. Written as DNA, the CDR3 is TGTGCCAGCAGTGGGCGACTATACGAGCAGTACTTC.

This sequence joins TRBV7-2 and TRBJ2-4; 8 nucleotides align to TRBD2. The V gene end was trimmed by 11 bases and the J gene end by 8 bases; junction bases not matched to a gene: 14. CDR3 length equals 14 residues. Germline V CDR1 and CDR2: SGHTA, FQGNSA. The CDR3 bases are TGTGCCTCTTCGGGGGGGCTTCAACGGGACATTCAGTACTTC. This gives the protein CASSGGLQRDIQYF.

The chain uses TRBV5-4 and TRBJ2-5; TRBD2 agrees at 12 bases. The CDR3 length is 18 residues. In germline, CDR1 is SGHNT, CDR2 YYREEE (reference sequence). Germline trimming cut 0 bases from V and 2 bases from J; bases unmatched to any gene: 8. The CDR3 loop is CASSLGLAGGQGQETQYF. The CDR3 nucleotides are TGTGCCAGCAGCTTGGGGCTAGCGGGGGGGCAGGGGCAAGAGACCCAGTACTTC.

This clone was counted a few times. The chain links TRBV6-4 to TRBJ2-3; 9 bases map to TRBD2. This CDR3 spans 15 amino acids. Per the germline V gene, CDR1 is MRHNA and CDR2 is SNTAGT. The V gene end was trimmed by 4 bases and the J gene end by 5 bases; junction bases not matched to a gene: 7. The CDR3 reads CASSAGTSSGDTQYF. CDR3 in DNA: TGTGCCAGCAGTGCCGGGACTAGCTCGGGAGATACGCAGTATTTT.

The chain has TRBV19 and TRBJ1-3, with D possibly being TRBD1 (5 bases). The ends were cut back, 6 bases at V and 2 bases at J, with 11 bases in the middle. Germline V CDR1 and CDR2: LNHDA, SQIVND (reference sequence). This CDR3 contains 14 residues. The chain's CDR3 is CASSPTTAGNTIYF. The CDR3 DNA follows: TGTGCCAGTAGCCCTACGACAGCTGGAAACACCATATATTTT.